This T cell receptor beta chain appears in the sequencing data of a study of cytomegalovirus exposure and HLA in healthy donors (dated by TCRdb to 2016 to 2017). General notes on the study: An earlier analysis of some 550 of the donors reported 250 to 300 Gb of sequence data and roughly 110 million unique TCR beta sequences from around 200 million T cells. An early release covering roughly 580 HLA-typed donors comprised about 290 gigabases of sequencing data and around 86 million unique TCR sequences. Of the roughly 430 genotyped donors, approximately 80% fell in the genetic ancestry cluster associated with self-reported Caucasian donors. The study aimed to test whether cataloging public T cell receptors could reveal signatures of past pathogen exposure. The T cell repertoires of 666 subjects were profiled by immunosequencing and related to cytomegalovirus serostatus. A separate validation cohort of approximately 120 different subjects was used in addition to the 666-subject first cohort. To predict cytomegalovirus infection status, the study brought together high-throughput TCR immunosequencing, statistical association of individual TCRs with disease status, and machine learning. To study patterns of TCR occurrence, a later analysis re-analyzed previously published TCR beta repertoires from just over 650 donors and added high-resolution HLA genotyping. Rather than using new phenotypic data, the later analysis identified candidate immune exposures from TCR beta sequences and from how often those sequences occurred across donors. An earlier analysis of 450 to 750 of the donors used high-throughput TCR beta sequencing to judge whether each TCR beta V gene segment behaved as functional or pseudogenic. Donor age, sex, ethnicity and CMV serostatus were compiled alongside the repertoire data. A later genetic analysis used genome-wide SNP genotypes for about 60% of the roughly 670 donors, treating that subset as a discovery cohort. Every discovery cohort repertoire had been produced on one sequencing platform. Class I and class II HLA loci were covered by the typing at four-digit resolution. Typing coverage varied by locus: roughly 629-640 donors for A, B, C, DRB1 and DQB1; approximately 520 for DQA1; approximately 570 for DPA1; around 450 for DPB1. A few DR-DQ haplotypes were handled as single units for association and clustering because linkage in the cohort was strong. Among over 350 genotyped donors of the cohort, an average of around 240,000 unique TCR beta nucleotide sequences were sequenced per donor, 15% to 20% of them non-productive. The study at large found these results: The 87-base-pair reads could not distinguish some IMGT-functional V segments, including TRBV6-2 and TRBV6-3, so those segments were excluded. In an earlier analysis of more than 500 of the donors, most TCR beta V segments appeared in productive rearrangements about 87% or about 30% of the time, broadly matching IMGT annotations. According to a later genetic analysis, donors in an Asian-associated ancestry cluster had fewer N-insertions in productive TCRs than the approximately 650-donor mean. In a later analysis, TCR association rates were found to vary across HLA loci, with the most associated TCRs seen for DRB1 alleles and the fewest for HLA-C alleles. In a later analysis, several top co-occurrence clusters were reported to appear linked to parvovirus B19, influenza, CMV and Epstein-Barr virus. The classifier was reported to diagnose cytomegalovirus status with high specificity and sensitivity in both the original cohort and the validation cohort. Presence/absence analyses assumed roughly uniform sequencing depth across donors, an assumption that may not hold. A few of the identified cytomegalovirus-associated TCR beta chains were confirmed in vitro to be specific for cytomegalovirus antigens. A cluster of highly shared sequence variants was judged likely to represent a technical artifact of the sequencing pipeline. Assigning TCR associations to individual alleles was difficult when HLA alleles, especially DR and DQ, strongly co-occurred. Across donors, most TCR sequences were observed very rarely, whereas some public TCRs were present in many individuals. According to the authors, the approach could potentially be generalized to other disease states and immunological phenotypes. A total of about 150 TCR beta chains were listed by the study as associated with cytomegalovirus. In a later genetic analysis, a missense DCLRE1C variant was associated with V-gene and J-gene trimming of TCR beta chains, and the association was replicated in an independent cohort. Because HLA typing was missing for some donors at each locus, association tests included only the typed subset. Because counts were too low, about 18 rarely observed V segments, including chromosome 9 orphons, were excluded from the earlier analysis of 587 of the donors. A later analysis associated some 17,000 TCR beta sequences with specific HLA alleles at a false discovery rate of 0.05. The only immune exposure information available for the cohort was CMV serostatus. According to a later analysis, most CMV-associated TCR beta chains appeared to be HLA-restricted, and the HLA associations seemed to be driven largely by CMV exposure. Correlated functional status among segregating V segments might be attributable to linkage disequilibrium, but an unknown experimental factor could not be ruled out. The cohort was sequenced for TCR beta chains only, and without alpha or paired-chain data the features that could be detected were limited. A further reported finding was that TCR beta sequences accurately predicted the HLA-A and HLA-B alleles for most subjects in the first cohort. In a later analysis, HLA-associated TCR beta chains showed more clonal expansion and lower generation probabilities than non-associated chains that were equally common.

The CDR3 numbers 16 residues from cysteine through phenylalanine. The sequence is cut down to CDR3 DNA, 48 bases in frame from base 1. In the germline V gene, CDR1 corresponds to SGHTA and CDR2 to FQGTGA. From V the trimming removes 1 base and from J it removes 6 bases, while the gene matches leave 6 bases of the junction unaccounted for. Libraries were built with the immunoSEQ multiplex PCR assay. The multiplex PCR relied on a mix of 60 forward primers for TCR Vbeta segments and 13 reverse primers for TCR Jbeta segments. Amplification of the CDR3 region of rearranged TCR beta genes was performed with a multiplex PCR assay on genomic DNA. The amplified TCR beta libraries were sequenced on the Illumina HiSeq System as 87-base-pair reads. Per the source publication's procedure: Across the roughly 640 repertoires, a later analysis counted approximately 75 million unique TCR beta chains, around 11 million of which were shared by at least two donors. Raw reads were error-corrected and collapsed into unique sequences with a nearest-neighbor algorithm that merged closely related sequences to remove PCR and sequencing errors. To assign V, D and J gene segments, CDR3 sequences were aligned to IMGT reference sequences. For a sequence to be retained, at least a six-nucleotide match to both a V gene segment and a J gene segment was required. Rearrangements were classified as productive when the CDR3 lacked stop codons and remained in frame with V and J, and all other rearrangements were classified as non-productive. Following IMGT convention, CDR3 was defined as the stretch from the second conserved V-encoded cysteine up to the conserved J-encoded phenylalanine. The earlier analysis of some 600 of the donors excluded sequences that lacked an unambiguous match to a single V gene segment. In an earlier analysis of roughly 500 of the donors, V segments were called functional above 56.7% productive rearrangements and were called segregating when the between-donor standard deviation exceeded 5%. To diagnose cytomegalovirus status from the catalog of TCR beta chain sequences, a statistical classification framework was built. A later analysis assigned V and J genes by comparing TCR nucleotide sequences with IMGT/GENE-DB human TR gene sequences. The TCRdist pipeline was used in a later analysis to assign CDR3 sequences and most-parsimonious VDJ recombination scenarios. In a later analysis, each TCR beta chain was defined by its CDR3 amino acid sequence together with its V-gene family, and reads without a unique V-gene family were excluded. In a later analysis, fewer than 650 highly shared, low-generation-probability nucleotide sequences were removed to address suspected cross-contamination and a sequencing artifact. In a later analysis, a clonal expansion index was calculated for each public chain from normalized within-repertoire ranks of inferred template counts. In a later analysis, generation probabilities were computed with a VDJ recombination model fitted to out-of-frame rearrangements, and the resulting probabilities were checked against IGoR. In a later analysis, TCR-TCR, TCR-HLA and TCR-CMV co-occurrence was scored with hypergeometric tests, and a repertoire-size bias correction was applied to TCR pairs. A later analysis estimated false discovery rates by permuting HLA or CMV assignments 20 times. In a later analysis, co-occurring TCRs were grouped using DBSCAN, with TCRdist sequence similarity added in when clustering inside HLA-allele-positive subsets. Repertoires with fewer than 30,000 or more than 120,000 public chains, plus five repertoires with anomalous nucleotide sharing, were excluded from co-occurrence clustering. Drawn from immuneACCESS, this table holds only the in-frame rearrangements with V and J called that TCRdb kept. Clones are partly lost; checked studies trace under half to an unresolved V gene and leave the rest unexplained. That table is the source of V, J and clone size, and D and trimming were worked out from the DNA. A total of 150,000 to 200,000 clones appear in this sample, over 70% of them only once. The top ten clones comprise 1.7% of the sample.

Details on this clone: Its antigen is still unknown. No base-level quality is on record; no much larger clone is a single base apart.

In total, approximately 610 healthy bone marrow donors made up the cohort. At the time of sampling, all cohort members were nominally healthy, though unrecorded immune exposures were likely present. The donor was CMV seropositive and belonged to the group of more than 250 seropositive cohort members. Every donor gave a peripheral blood sample, and the peripheral blood mononuclear cells from that sample were used for TCR beta sequencing. Genomic DNA extraction from the blood cell samples was performed with the Qiagen DNeasy Blood Extraction Kit. This chain joins TRBV7-3 to TRBJ2-2; 9 bases in between match TRBD2. The sample comprised PBMCs. The clonotype was recovered from a man aged 40-49 years in good health and CMV-seropositive. The CDR3 region has the sequence CASSLSQAGGPGELFF. The nucleotide sequence is TGTGCCAGCAGCTTAAGTCAAGCGGGAGGTCCCGGGGAGCTGTTTTTT.